These T cell receptor beta chains were read from a single sample in a study of CD8+ T cells in alopecia areata. Some clones are missing from TCRdb's copy, which holds only in-frame ones; the method was immunoSEQ multiplex PCR. The data show fewer than 350,000 clones, over 45% seen once. Source: CD4+ T cells sorted from blood, taken at week 24, from a patient treated with tofacitinib. Receptors originate from a human donor with alopecia areata. The CDR3 runs from the conserved cysteine through the conserved F or W. A D gene is named only where the DNA matches it firmly. Clone size appears in some rows only: once, few, many, or a class for an expanded clone.

TRBJ2-7 | - | TRBV18 | few | TGTGCCAGCTCACCTCGACAGCTCACCTACGAGCAGTACTTC | CASSPRQLTYEQYF
TRBJ2-5 | - | TRBV2 | - | TGTGCCAGCAGTATTACGGGCCAAGAGACCCAGTACTTC | CASSITGQETQYF
TRBJ1-2 | - | TRBV5-1 | - | TGCGCCAGCAGCTTGGACGGAGGCGGCTACACCTTC | CASSLDGGGYTF
TRBJ2-7 | - | TRBV7-2 | - | TGTGCCAGCAGCCTCTCAGGCGGGGAAGCCTACGAGCAGTACTTC | CASSLSGGEAYEQYF
TRBJ1-5 | TRBD1 | TRBV2 | many | TGTGCCAGCAGGGGGGACAGCCCCAATCAGCCCCAGCATTTT | CASRGDSPNQPQHF
TRBJ1-2 | - | TRBV30 | few | TGTGCCTGGAGCCAGGGGTTTGATGGCTACACCTTC | CAWSQGFDGYTF
TRBJ2-7 | TRBD1 | TRBV18 | - | TGTGCCAGCGCCCCTCTCGACAGGGGACACGAGCAGTACTTC | CASAPLDRGHEQYF
TRBJ1-2 | - | TRBV7-9 | - | TGTGCCAGCAGCTCCGCCAGGAGCTATGGCTACACCTTC | CASSSARSYGYTF
TRBJ2-5 | TRBD1 | TRBV9 | few | TGTGCCAGCAGCGCTACAGGGGGCAGCGAGACCCAGTACTTC | CASSATGGSETQYF
TRBJ1-2 | - | TRBV20-1 | few | TGCAGTGCAAAGAGGGATGGCTACACCTTC | CSAKRDGYTF
TRBJ2-2 | - | TRBV7-9 | few | TGTGCCAGCAGGTCCGGGACGGGCACCGGGGAGCTGTTTTTT | CASRSGTGTGELFF
TRBJ2-5 | - | TRBV29-1 | - | TGCAGCGTTGATCCTCAGGGTATCGGGACCCAGTACTTC | CSVDPQGIGTQYF
TRBJ2-7 | - | TRBV6-1 | - | TGTGCCAGCAGTGAGACGGGGAGCTCCTACGAGCAGTACTTC | CASSETGSSYEQYF
TRBJ1-2 | - | TRBV10-3 | few | TGTGCCATCAGTGAGTCGACTCGTCAGGGGTTGATGAGTAACTATGGCTACACCTTC | CAISESTRQGLMSNYGYTF
TRBJ1-5 | - | TRBV28 | - | TGTGCCAGCAGACTACAACTTAGACCTAATCAGCCCCAGCATTTT | CASRLQLRPNQPQHF
TRBJ1-1 | - | TRBV15 | - | TGTGCCACCAGCAGAGATTGGAACACTGAAGCTTTCTTT | CATSRDWNTEAFF
TRBJ2-3 | TRBD1 | TRBV5-6 | - | TGTGCCAGCAGCTTGGCAGGGACAGGGGGAACAGATACGCAGTATTTT | CASSLAGTGGTDTQYF
TRBJ1-2 | TRBD1 | TRBV29-1 | few | TGCAGCGTGGCTAAAGGACAGGCGGGTATCTATGGCTACACCTTC | CSVAKGQAGIYGYTF
TRBJ2-2 | TRBD1 | TRBV28 | few | TGTGCCACCACCGCCCGACAGGGGACCGGGGAGCTGTTTTTT | CATTARQGTGELFF
TRBJ2-7 | TRBD2 | TRBV19 | - | TGTGCCAGTAGTATTATTACCCCGGCGGCGGGGGGGCCAGGCGAGCAGTACTTC | CASSIITPAAGGPGEQYF
TRBJ2-6 | - | TRBV5-1 | - | TGCGCCAGCAGCAGGGACACTGGGGCCAACGTCCTGACTTTC | CASSRDTGANVLTF
TRBJ2-2 | - | TRBV4-1 | - | TGCGCCAGCAGCCAAGATCGCGGGGAGCTGTTTTTT | CASSQDRGELFF
TRBJ1-4 | TRBD1 | TRBV30 | - | TGTGCCTGGAGTGTGGGACAGGGAAACGAAAAACTGTTTTTT | CAWSVGQGNEKLFF
TRBJ2-7 | TRBD2 | TRBV30 | - | TGTGCCGCGGGAGCGGGGCAGTGGTCCTACGAGCAGTACTTC | CAAGAGQWSYEQYF
TRBJ2-2 | TRBD2 | TRBV7-2 | once | TGTGCCAGCAGCTTAGCGGTTGGGAGGGTGTACACCGGGGAGCTGTTTTTT | CASSLAVGRVYTGELFF
TRBJ2-5 | - | TRBV5-1 | - | TGCGCCAGCAGCCAGTCAGGGGTGGATCAGACCCAGTACTTC | CASSQSGVDQTQYF
TRBJ1-5 | TRBD1 | TRBV29-1 | - | TGCAGCGTTCCCGACAGGGGAAAATCCCAGAATCAGCCCCAGCATTTT | CSVPDRGKSQNQPQHF
TRBJ1-5 | - | TRBV18 | - | TGTGCCAGCTCATCGGAGAATCAGCCCCAGCATTTT | CASSSENQPQHF
TRBJ2-7 | - | TRBV2 | - | TGTGCCAGCAGTGACGGGGAGCTTGGGGGCTACGAGCAGTACTTC | CASSDGELGGYEQYF
TRBJ1-3 | - | TRBV5-6 | few | TGTGCCAGCAGCCCTCGCAATGGAAACACCATATATTTT | CASSPRNGNTIYF
TRBJ2-7 | - | TRBV5-1 | - | TGCGCCAGCAGCTTGGGCGTTAGACAGCCCTACGAGCAGTACTTC | CASSLGVRQPYEQYF
TRBJ1-5 | - | TRBV10-3 | few | TGTGCCATCAGCAACGGACGGGGCGATCAGCCCCAGCATTTT | CAISNGRGDQPQHF
TRBJ1-1 | TRBD1 | TRBV18 | many | TGTGCCAGCTCGCCAGGGGGGGAAGCTTTCTTT | CASSPGGEAFF
TRBJ2-5 | - | TRBV9 | few | TGTGCCAGCAGCGCGAGGCCCAAAGAGACCCAGTACTTC | CASSARPKETQYF
TRBJ2-3 | - | TRBV11-2 | - | TGTGCCAGCAGCTACGACAGGCCTTTACAGTATTTT | CASSYDRPLQYF
TRBJ2-2 | - | TRBV6-6 | - | TGTGCCAGCAGTTTGGCAAGGAACACCGGGGAGCTGTTTTTT | CASSLARNTGELFF
TRBJ2-7 | - | TRBV7-8 | - | TGTGCCAGCAGCTTAGGGGGGAACACCTACGAGCAGTACTTC | CASSLGGNTYEQYF
TRBJ2-1 | TRBD1 | TRBV28 | few | TGTGCCAGCAGTTCGGGACAGGGATACGTTGAGCAGTTCTTC | CASSSGQGYVEQFF
TRBJ2-7 | - | TRBV13 | few | TGTGCCAGCAGCAGCGGAGAGGGTCGCGAGCAGTACTTC | CASSSGEGREQYF
TRBJ2-1 | - | TRBV7-2 | - | TGTGCCAGCAACCAAGCCATTATAGGGGGTGAGCAGTTCTTC | CASNQAIIGGEQFF
TRBJ1-4 | - | TRBV30 | - | TGTGCCTGGAGCCCATTGGCAGGGATTGAAAAACTGTTTTTT | CAWSPLAGIEKLFF
TRBJ2-1 | - | TRBV2 | few | TGTGCCAGCAGTGAGGGGGGCGCCGGGGATGAGCAGTTCTTC | CASSEGGAGDEQFF
TRBJ2-2 | - | TRBV5-1 | - | TGCGCCAGCAGCTTGGCAGTCAACACCGGGGAGCTGTTTTTT | CASSLAVNTGELFF
TRBJ1-6 | - | TRBV30 | - | TGTGCCTGGATGGTGAAGGGGAAAGGAGAATCACCCCTCCACTTT | CAWMVKGKGESPLHF
TRBJ1-1 | TRBD1 | TRBV5-1 | few | TGCGCCAGCAGCCCGGACAGGGCTGGCGCTGAAGCTTTCTTT | CASSPDRAGAEAFF
TRBJ2-3 | TRBD2 | TRBV15 | - | TGTGCCACCAGCAGCGACGGGGGGGCCACAGATACGCAGTATTTT | CATSSDGGATDTQYF
TRBJ2-5 | - | TRBV28 | few | TGTGCCAGCAGAACTCCGGGACTCGAAGAGACCCAGTACTTC | CASRTPGLEETQYF
TRBJ2-2 | - | TRBV29-1 | - | TGCAGCGTTTGGGACGGTGTGAACACCGGGGAGCTGTTTTTT | CSVWDGVNTGELFF
TRBJ1-1 | TRBD1 | TRBV7-2 | - | TGTGCCAGCAGCCCATACAGGGGAGGAACTGAAGCTTTCTTT | CASSPYRGGTEAFF